The rows below give T cell receptor beta chains drawn from one sample of a study of cytomegalovirus exposure and HLA in healthy donors. TCRdb's table, derived via immunoSEQ multiplex PCR, lists solely in-frame clones and lacks some. This sample carries about 77,000 clones, with roughly 13% going to the ten biggest clones. Sample: PBMCs. These receptors came from a middle-aged man in good health and CMV-seropositive. Each CDR3 is given without its conserved first and last residue. The D gene is left open where the match is weak.

D gene: TRBD2; V gene: TRBV6-1; J gene: TRBJ2-7; CDR3 protein: ASSEAGASGVYEQY
D gene: TRBD1; V gene: TRBV4-1; J gene: TRBJ2-1; CDR3 protein: ASSQEGQGSYNEQF
D gene: TRBD1; V gene: TRBV10-2; J gene: TRBJ2-1; CDR3 protein: ASSDNQGQTYNEQF
D gene: .; V gene: TRBV27; J gene: TRBJ1-5; CDR3 protein: ASSLSYRWERRVSRQPQH
D gene: TRBD1; V gene: TRBV7-2; J gene: TRBJ1-2; CDR3 protein: ASSLGQGDGYT
D gene: .; V gene: TRBV6-5; J gene: TRBJ2-1; CDR3 protein: ASSFGTVSNEQF
D gene: TRBD1; V gene: TRBV9; J gene: TRBJ2-5; CDR3 protein: ASSPVGTGEETQY
D gene: .; V gene: TRBV7-2; J gene: TRBJ1-6; CDR3 protein: ASSLPGHSSYNSPLH
D gene: .; V gene: TRBV2; J gene: TRBJ1-1; CDR3 protein: ASSEFGSNTEAF
D gene: TRBD1; V gene: TRBV27; J gene: TRBJ1-2; CDR3 protein: ASSFTGGANYGYT
D gene: .; V gene: TRBV6-1; J gene: TRBJ2-4; CDR3 protein: ASSGEVREY
D gene: .; V gene: TRBV28; J gene: TRBJ2-7; CDR3 protein: ASSQGGFPYEQY
D gene: TRBD2; V gene: TRBV19; J gene: TRBJ2-3; CDR3 protein: DTSKLEGLAVSTDTQY
D gene: .; V gene: TRBV9; J gene: TRBJ2-1; CDR3 protein: ASSVAGFTYNEQF
D gene: .; V gene: TRBV4-2; J gene: TRBJ1-2; CDR3 protein: ASSQEVRQTYGYT
D gene: .; V gene: TRBV7-9; J gene: TRBJ2-3; CDR3 protein: ASSLGLRDTDTQY
D gene: TRBD1; V gene: TRBV5-4; J gene: TRBJ2-2; CDR3 protein: ASSLEGQGYTGELF
D gene: TRBD1; V gene: TRBV5-1; J gene: TRBJ2-3; CDR3 protein: ASSLGRTGGAGDTQY
D gene: TRBD1; V gene: TRBV29-1; J gene: TRBJ2-7; CDR3 protein: SVEAQGVVEQY
D gene: TRBD2; V gene: TRBV5-4; J gene: TRBJ2-7; CDR3 protein: ASSLGLAGAKTYEQY
D gene: .; V gene: TRBV28; J gene: TRBJ2-7; CDR3 protein: ASSGLQGRYEQY
D gene: .; V gene: TRBV4-1; J gene: TRBJ1-2; CDR3 protein: ASSHLTGGNGYT
D gene: .; V gene: TRBV6-5; J gene: TRBJ2-7; CDR3 protein: ASSYSPGKDEQY
D gene: .; V gene: TRBV6-6; J gene: TRBJ1-2; CDR3 protein: ASSSNRDYGYT
D gene: .; V gene: TRBV28; J gene: TRBJ1-1; CDR3 protein: ASSFNKDGTEAF
D gene: .; V gene: TRBV19; J gene: TRBJ1-5; CDR3 protein: ASSEQGHYQPQH
D gene: .; V gene: TRBV5-1; J gene: TRBJ2-5; CDR3 protein: ASSPRDIEAQETQY
D gene: TRBD1; V gene: TRBV5-4; J gene: TRBJ2-3; CDR3 protein: ASSRKDRVGTDTQY
D gene: .; V gene: TRBV2; J gene: TRBJ1-1; CDR3 protein: ASTLQMNTEAF
D gene: .; V gene: TRBV5-1; J gene: TRBJ1-1; CDR3 protein: ASSFDAGRTEAF
D gene: .; V gene: TRBV19; J gene: TRBJ2-1; CDR3 protein: ASSPYGLLYPYNEQF
D gene: .; V gene: TRBV15; J gene: TRBJ1-3; CDR3 protein: ATSSGLINSGNTIY
D gene: .; V gene: TRBV7-8; J gene: TRBJ2-3; CDR3 protein: ASSLASLEVLDTQY
D gene: .; V gene: TRBV4-1; J gene: TRBJ2-7; CDR3 protein: ASSQVWGDSYEQY
D gene: .; V gene: TRBV28; J gene: TRBJ2-7; CDR3 protein: AITSPGLPEQY
D gene: .; V gene: TRBV2; J gene: TRBJ1-6; CDR3 protein: ATIARQVGSPLH
D gene: .; V gene: TRBV27; J gene: TRBJ1-2; CDR3 protein: ASSGDSGSYGYT
D gene: TRBD1; V gene: TRBV4-1; J gene: TRBJ1-2; CDR3 protein: ASSHESTGALGYT
D gene: TRBD2; V gene: TRBV5-6; J gene: TRBJ2-5; CDR3 protein: ASSFRTSGRGAKETQY
D gene: TRBD2; V gene: TRBV19; J gene: TRBJ2-3; CDR3 protein: ASRGTSGRASALDTQY
D gene: .; V gene: TRBV19; J gene: TRBJ1-5; CDR3 protein: ASSIDRAYSNQPQH
D gene: TRBD1; V gene: TRBV2; J gene: TRBJ2-7; CDR3 protein: ASSDEGADSYEQY
D gene: TRBD2; V gene: TRBV5-6; J gene: TRBJ2-5; CDR3 protein: ASSLGTSGETQY
D gene: .; V gene: TRBV29-1; J gene: TRBJ1-1; CDR3 protein: SVLAGGVGMNTEAF
D gene: TRBD1; V gene: TRBV4-1; J gene: TRBJ2-1; CDR3 protein: ASSPTRGQLPGGIEQF
D gene: .; V gene: TRBV19; J gene: TRBJ1-4; CDR3 protein: ASRNQYNEKLF
D gene: .; V gene: TRBV5-5; J gene: TRBJ2-1; CDR3 protein: ASSLLNRVSYNEQF
D gene: TRBD1; V gene: TRBV18; J gene: TRBJ1-2; CDR3 protein: ASSPGTGANYGYT
D gene: .; V gene: TRBV19; J gene: TRBJ2-3; CDR3 protein: ASSTPSGTDTQY
D gene: .; V gene: TRBV5-1; J gene: TRBJ2-1; CDR3 protein: ASSLVTGRSYNEQF
D gene: .; V gene: TRBV7-9; J gene: TRBJ1-1; CDR3 protein: ASSQDPRAEAF
D gene: .; V gene: TRBV18; J gene: TRBJ2-2; CDR3 protein: ASSLPGEWTGELF
D gene: TRBD1; V gene: TRBV9; J gene: TRBJ1-1; CDR3 protein: ASSNGQGEAF
D gene: TRBD2; V gene: TRBV27; J gene: TRBJ2-6; CDR3 protein: ASSSPSGREFSGANVLT
D gene: TRBD1; V gene: TRBV5-6; J gene: TRBJ1-1; CDR3 protein: ASSRTGTEAF
D gene: .; V gene: TRBV9; J gene: TRBJ1-1; CDR3 protein: ASSAQQGPAF
D gene: TRBD1; V gene: TRBV5-4; J gene: TRBJ1-6; CDR3 protein: ASSRGDRDSPLH
D gene: .; V gene: TRBV19; J gene: TRBJ1-2; CDR3 protein: ASIPDAGDYGYT